There are a few counts of the clone carrying this T cell receptor (beta chain). Its antigen is unidentified. This record comes from a study of T-cell reconstitution after alpha-beta-depleted transplantation in children. Study-wide results and caveats: The authors attributed T-cell counts and diversity one year after transplant mostly to newly produced T cells.

Researchers prepared the TCRbeta library using unique molecular identifiers, the study reports. Each CDR3 protein gets one entry after TCRdb re-called the PCR reads with MiXCR. The table shows 250,000 to 400,000 distinct CDR3 sequences, with around 25% occurring only once. Per the germline V gene, CDR1 is LGHDT and CDR2 is YNNKEL (reference sequence). The CDR3 runs 14 residues. V was shortened by 5 bases and J by 5 bases, with 15 bases between the two germline ends. This chain connects TRBV3-1 to TRBJ1-1, with D possibly TRBD1 on 5 matching bases. The sequenced sample was PBMCs, mostly from graft donor cells, obtained 180 days after TCRalphabeta/CD19-depleted stem cell transplant. The receptor was derived from a male patient between 5 and 17 years old who had a stem cell transplant for acute lymphoblastic leukemia, so the T cells may come from the graft donor. CDR3 region: CASSFNAQGTEAFF. The CDR3 bases are TGTGCCAGCAGCTTTAATGCCCAGGGAACTGAAGCTTTCTTT.